The rows below give T cell receptor beta chains drawn from one sample of a study of human T cells and chemical hapten exposure. A single record per CDR3 protein comes from TCRdb applying MiXCR to the RACE reads. In the table there are 84,000 or so distinct CDR3 sequences, roughly a tenth of which are singletons. The sample consisted of whole blood, taken in connection with sensitization to the hapten diphenylcyclopropenone (DPC). Receptors were obtained from a man aged 40-55 years with alopecia areata. Some clones in this sample may be carry-over from other donors' samples. CDR3s include the opening cysteine and the closing phenylalanine or tryptophan. The order of the fields is clone size, D gene, V gene, J gene, CDR3 protein, CDR3 DNA. The D gene is left open where the match is weak. Not all rows give a size; the values are once, few, many and, for expanded clones, a class.

many	-	TRBV29-1	TRBJ2-3	CSVQGGPADTQYF	TGCAGCGTCCAAGGTGGACCGGCAGATACGCAGTATTTT
many	TRBD2	TRBV7-2	TRBJ2-7	CASSLVAGGRYEQYF	TGTGCCAGCAGCTTAGTAGCGGGAGGTCGGTACGAGCAGTACTTC
many	-	TRBV29-1	TRBJ1-1	CSGRQTNTEAFF	TGCAGCGGGAGACAGACGAACACTGAAGCTTTCTTT
-	TRBD2	TRBV6-2/TRBV6-3	TRBJ2-1	CASSRMTLAGGPSFPYNEQFF	TGTGCCAGCAGCCGAATGACCTTAGCGGGAGGGCCCTCCTTTCCCTACAATGAGCAGTTCTTC
-	-	TRBV28	TRBJ2-1	CASSLSPNEQFF	TGTGCCAGCAGTTTATCGCCCAATGAGCAGTTCTTC
few	-	TRBV12-3/TRBV12-4	TRBJ1-4	CASSLTRRANEKLFF	TGTGCCAGCAGTTTGACTCGAAGAGCTAATGAAAAACTGTTTTTT
-	-	TRBV18	TRBJ1-6	CASSGLQGSSSPLHF	TGTGCCAGCTCGGGCCTCCAGGGGAGTTCTTCACCCCTCCACTTT
few	TRBD1	TRBV6-2/TRBV6-3	TRBJ1-2	CASIKDRAHLSLRYGYTF	TGTGCCAGCATCAAGGACAGGGCGCACCTCTCCCTTCGCTATGGCTACACCTTC
many	-	TRBV29-1	TRBJ2-7	CSVEVTTYEQYF	TGCAGCGTTGAGGTCACTACCTACGAGCAGTACTTC
-	-	TRBV12-3/TRBV12-4	TRBJ2-5	CASSFWTKETQYF	TGTGCCAGCAGTTTTTGGACGAAAGAGACCCAGTACTTC
few	TRBD2	TRBV4-1	TRBJ2-2	CASSQISGRGGANTGELFF	TGCGCCAGCAGCCAGATTAGCGGGAGGGGAGGGGCGAACACCGGGGAGCTGTTTTTT
-	-	TRBV28	TRBJ2-1	CASSNGQISYNEQFF	TGTGCCAGCAGTAACGGACAGATCTCCTACAATGAGCAGTTCTTC
-	TRBD1	TRBV19	TRBJ2-4	CASSTRQGWLDIQYF	TGTGCCAGTAGTACCAGACAGGGATGGTTGGACATTCAGTACTTC
-	-	TRBV7-2	TRBJ1-5	CASSLNGPGQPHHF	TGTGCCAGCAGCTTAAATGGGCCGGGTCAGCCCCACCATTTT
few	-	TRBV30	TRBJ1-6	CAWSVDSFPSALHF	TGTGCCTGGAGTGTTGACAGTTTCCCCTCGGCCCTCCACTTT
few	-	TRBV5-1	TRBJ2-3	CASCGTVNTDTQYF	TGCGCCAGCTGCGGGACAGTCAACACAGATACGCAGTATTTT
many	-	TRBV4-1	TRBJ1-1	CASSQAKSIVLNTEAFF	TGCGCCAGCAGCCAAGCTAAGTCCATTGTACTGAACACTGAAGCTTTCTTT
many	-	TRBV7-2	TRBJ1-1	CASSFLGTEAFF	TGTGCCAGCAGCTTTTTGGGAACTGAAGCTTTCTTT
few	-	TRBV19	TRBJ2-5	CASSVGGTETQYF	TGTGCCAGTAGTGTAGGTGGGACGGAGACCCAGTACTTC
-	-	TRBV30	TRBJ1-1	CAWSENMNTEAFF	TGTGCCTGGTCGGAAAACATGAACACTGAAGCTTTCTTT
few	TRBD1	TRBV27	TRBJ1-2	CASSWGGQGARGYTF	TGTGCCAGCAGTTGGGGGGGGCAGGGGGCTCGGGGCTACACCTTC
-	-	TRBV5-6	TRBJ1-5	CASSLGTSSNQPQHF	TGTGCCAGCAGCTTGGGCACAAGTAGCAATCAGCCCCAGCATTTT
few	TRBD1	TRBV5-6	TRBJ1-2	CASSQMSGRGNGYTF	TGTGCCAGCAGCCAAATGTCTGGCAGGGGGAATGGCTACACCTTC
-	TRBD2	TRBV27	TRBJ2-7	CASSWGLATAHEQYF	TGTGCCAGCAGTTGGGGACTAGCCACAGCCCACGAGCAGTACTTC
few	-	TRBV14	TRBJ2-2	CASSQAFTGELFF	TGTGCCAGCAGCCAAGCTTTCACCGGGGAGCTGTTTTTT
many	-	TRBV20-1	TRBJ1-3	CSARDHTGPNTIYF	TGCAGTGCTAGAGATCACACAGGGCCAAACACCATATATTTT
-	-	TRBV7-2	TRBJ1-6	CASSWEGGNSPLHF	TGTGCCAGCAGCTGGGAGGGGGGCAATTCACCCCTCCACTTT
-	-	TRBV6-2/TRBV6-3	TRBJ2-3	CASSLSGPQYF	-
-	TRBD2	TRBV20-1	TRBJ2-7	CSAGETSGSSYEQYF	TGCAGTGCTGGTGAAACTAGCGGAAGCTCCTACGAGCAGTACTTC
-	-	TRBV20-1	TRBJ2-6	CSARPRTGANVLTF	TGCAGTGCTAGACCCAGAACTGGGGCCAACGTCCTGACTTTC
many	-	TRBV11-2	TRBJ1-1	CASSLGWVSNTEAFF	TGTGCCAGCAGCTTAGGATGGGTTTCGAACACTGAAGCTTTCTTT
many	TRBD2	TRBV10-3	TRBJ2-1	CATGLADNEQFF	TGTGCCACGGGACTAGCGGACAATGAGCAGTTCTTC
few	TRBD1	TRBV28	TRBJ2-3	CASSDSGTGPDTQYF	TGTGCCAGCAGTGATTCCGGGACAGGGCCAGATACGCAGTATTTT
-	TRBD2	TRBV6-5	TRBJ2-3	CASSYSAGETTDTQYF	TGTGCCAGCAGTTACTCGGCGGGAGAGACCACAGATACGCAGTATTTT
-	-	TRBV7-2	TRBJ1-5	CASSFGALEPQHF	TGTGCCAGCAGCTTCGGGGCTCTGGAGCCCCAGCATTTT
-	-	TRBV6-5	TRBJ2-1	CASSYSRVGLSSNNEQFF	TGTGCCAGCAGTTACTCAAGAGTCGGACTCTCATCGAACAATGAGCAGTTCTTC
-	-	TRBV12-3/TRBV12-4	TRBJ2-1	CASSPRGAYNEQFF	TGTGCCAGCAGTCCGAGGGGCGCCTACAATGAGCAGTTCTTC
-	TRBD1	TRBV29-1	TRBJ1-5	CSVVTGEVDQPQHF	TGCAGCGTTGTGACAGGGGAAGTCGATCAGCCCCAGCATTTT
once	-	TRBV6-2/TRBV6-3	TRBJ2-7	CASSRLIYEQYF	TGTGCCAGCAGTCGACTGATCTACGAGCAGTACTTC
-	TRBD2	TRBV5-1	TRBJ2-3	CASSFWLAGGTADTQYF	TGCGCCAGCAGCTTCTGGCTAGCGGGAGGGACGGCAGATACGCAGTATTTT
-	-	TRBV2	TRBJ2-7	CASSEAAKAWGNEQYF	TGTGCCAGCAGTGAAGCGGCAAAAGCTTGGGGGAACGAGCAGTACTTC
few	TRBD1	TRBV30	TRBJ1-1	CAWSVGRTGVNTEAFF	TGTGCCTGGAGTGTAGGTCGGACAGGAGTGAACACTGAAGCTTTCTTT
few	-	TRBV10-3	TRBJ1-5	CAISDSHWYSNQPQHF	TGTGCCATCAGTGATTCCCACTGGTATAGCAATCAGCCCCAGCATTTT
few	-	TRBV3-1	TRBJ2-3	CASSQVSIDTQYF	TGTGCCAGCAGCCAAGTTAGTATAGATACGCAGTATTTT
-	-	TRBV7-2	TRBJ2-3	CASSPDGIGRDTQYF	TGTGCCAGCAGCCCAGACGGGATTGGGCGAGATACGCAGTATTTT
few	-	TRBV4-1	TRBJ1-5	CASSQDGGRGQPQHF	TGCGCCAGCAGCCAAGATGGGGGACGCGGTCAGCCCCAGCATTTT
-	TRBD2	TRBV20-1	TRBJ2-1	CSARSGSDNEQFF	TGCAGTGCTAGAAGCGGGAGCGACAATGAGCAGTTCTTC
-	TRBD2	TRBV29-1	TRBJ2-2	CSVAAVAGDNTGELFF	TGCAGCGTTGCGGCCGTAGCGGGCGATAACACCGGGGAGCTGTTTTTT
-	-	TRBV7-9	TRBJ1-1	CASTREQSLRGTEAFF	TGTGCCAGCACCCGTGAACAGTCCCTACGGGGCACTGAAGCTTTCTTT
many	-	TRBV30	TRBJ2-3	CAWSVRRTSKDTQYF	TGTGCCTGGAGTGTACGTAGGACATCCAAGGATACGCAGTATTTT